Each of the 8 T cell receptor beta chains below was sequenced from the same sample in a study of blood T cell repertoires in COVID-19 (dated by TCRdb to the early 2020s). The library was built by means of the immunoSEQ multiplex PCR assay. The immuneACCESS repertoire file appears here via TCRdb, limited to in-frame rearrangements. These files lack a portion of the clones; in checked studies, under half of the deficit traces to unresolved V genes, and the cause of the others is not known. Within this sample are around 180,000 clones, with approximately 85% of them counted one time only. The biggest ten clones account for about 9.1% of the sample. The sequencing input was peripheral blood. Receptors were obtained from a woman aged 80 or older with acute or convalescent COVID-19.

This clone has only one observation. CDR3 amino acids: CASSKGVKGLATAPGNEQFF. CDR3 DNA: TGTGCCAGCAGCAAAGGCGTTAAGGGACTAGCGACCGCCCCGGGGAATGAGCAGTTCTTC. The V and J genes are TRBV21-1 and TRBJ2-1; the table's D call of TRBD2 was not tested on the DNA. TRBV21-1 is recorded as a pseudogene. The CDR3 is 20 amino acids.

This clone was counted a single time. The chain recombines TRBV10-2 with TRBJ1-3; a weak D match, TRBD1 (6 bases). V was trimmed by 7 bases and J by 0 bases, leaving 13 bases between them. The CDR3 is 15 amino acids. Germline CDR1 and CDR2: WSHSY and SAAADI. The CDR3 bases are TGCGCCAGCACCCAGGGGACCGTCTCTGGAAACACCATATATTTT. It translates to CASTQGTVSGNTIYF.

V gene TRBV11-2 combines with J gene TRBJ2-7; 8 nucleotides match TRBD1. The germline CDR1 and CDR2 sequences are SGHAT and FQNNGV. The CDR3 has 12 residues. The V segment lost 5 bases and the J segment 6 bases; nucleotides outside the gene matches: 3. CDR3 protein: CASSQTGGEQYF. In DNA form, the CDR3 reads TGTGCCAGCAGCCAAACAGGGGGCGAGCAGTACTTC.

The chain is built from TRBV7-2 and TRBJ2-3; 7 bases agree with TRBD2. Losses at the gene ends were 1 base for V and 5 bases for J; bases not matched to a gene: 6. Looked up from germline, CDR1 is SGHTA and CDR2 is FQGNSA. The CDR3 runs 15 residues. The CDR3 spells CASSLGLAARDTQYF. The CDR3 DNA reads TGTGCCAGCAGCTTAGGCCTAGCGGCCCGAGATACGCAGTATTTT.

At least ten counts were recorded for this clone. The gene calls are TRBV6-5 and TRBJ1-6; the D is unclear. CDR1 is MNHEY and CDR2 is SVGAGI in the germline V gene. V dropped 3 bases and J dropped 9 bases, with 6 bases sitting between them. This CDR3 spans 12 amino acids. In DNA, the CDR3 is TGTGCCAGCAGTTATTCCTCTTCACCCCTCCACTTT. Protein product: CASSYSSSPLHF.

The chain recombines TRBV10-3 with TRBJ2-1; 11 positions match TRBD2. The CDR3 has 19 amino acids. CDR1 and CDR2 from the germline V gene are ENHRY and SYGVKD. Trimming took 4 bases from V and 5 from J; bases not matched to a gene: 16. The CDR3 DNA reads TGTGCCATCAGTGTGCTAGCGGGAGGAATAAATCCGGTGAACAATGAGCAGTTCTTC. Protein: CAISVLAGGINPVNNEQFF.

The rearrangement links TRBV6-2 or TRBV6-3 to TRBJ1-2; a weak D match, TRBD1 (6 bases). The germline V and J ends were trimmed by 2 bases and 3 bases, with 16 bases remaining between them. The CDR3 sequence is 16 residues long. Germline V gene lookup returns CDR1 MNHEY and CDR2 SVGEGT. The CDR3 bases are TGTGCCAGCAGTTACGTTGGGACACAAAACTACTATGGCTACACCTTC. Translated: CASSYVGTQNYYGYTF.

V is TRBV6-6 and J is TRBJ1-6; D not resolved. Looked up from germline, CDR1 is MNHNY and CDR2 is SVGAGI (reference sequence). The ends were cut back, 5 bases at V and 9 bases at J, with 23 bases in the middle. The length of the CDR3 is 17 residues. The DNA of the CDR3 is TGTGCCAGCAGTCCGGGTCAGACGGTATTGATCGGTTCACCCCTCCACTTT. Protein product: CASSPGQTVLIGSPLHF.